The rows below give T cell receptor beta chains drawn from one sample of a study of blood T cell repertoires in COVID-19. Some clones are missing from TCRdb's copy, which holds only in-frame ones; the method was immunoSEQ multiplex PCR. The sample consists of 200,000 to 250,000 clones, roughly 85% of them appearing once. The sequenced sample consisted of PBMCs or T cells enriched from blood (not recorded which). These receptors originate from a woman in her 50s who had been exposed to COVID-19. Both conserved end residues are part of each CDR3. The D gene is left open where the match is weak. Some rows mark clone size as missing; the rest say once, few, many or name a class of expanded clone.

j_call	d_call	clone_size	v_call	cdr3_nt	cdr3_aa
TRBJ2-3	TRBD1	NA	TRBV12-5	TGTGCTAGTGGTCAGACAGGGCTTAGCACAGATACGCAGTATTTT	CASGQTGLSTDTQYF
TRBJ1-2	TRBD1	NA	TRBV12-5	TGTGCTAGTGGTTTGGCTACCGGGACAGGGGGCGCGGAGGGCTACACCTTC	CASGLATGTGGAEGYTF
TRBJ2-7	NA	NA	TRBV3-1/TRBV3-2	TGTGCCAGCAGCCAAGGCAAGGGGGGGCACTACGAGCAGTACTTC	CASSQGKGGHYEQYF
TRBJ1-2	NA	NA	TRBV5-8	TGTGCCAGCAGCTCGGATAGGACGGGAAACTATGGCTACACCTTC	CASSSDRTGNYGYTF
TRBJ2-3	TRBD2	many	TRBV18	TGTGCCAGCTCAGGGAGAGCGGGGGGCACAGATACGCAGTATTTT	CASSGRAGGTDTQYF
TRBJ1-3	NA	NA	TRBV10-3	TGTGCCACCGCCTTAGGGTCGGCAACAGGTGTCTCTGGAAACACCATATATTTT	CATALGSATGVSGNTIYF
TRBJ1-5	NA	NA	TRBV27	TGTGCCAGCAGTCCACCCCGACGGGAATGGAGCAATCAGCCCCAGCATTTT	CASSPPRREWSNQPQHF
TRBJ1-5	NA	NA	TRBV6-2/TRBV6-3	TGTGCCAGCAGCCCAGGGGTCAATCAGCCCCAGCATTTT	CASSPGVNQPQHF
TRBJ2-3	NA	NA	TRBV7-9	TGTGCCAGCAGCTTTCAAGGACGGGACACAGATACGCAGTATTTT	CASSFQGRDTDTQYF
TRBJ1-1	NA	NA	TRBV10-3	TGTGCCGTAATGGGAGTATCGGCTGAAGCTTTCTTT	CAVMGVSAEAFF
TRBJ1-1	NA	NA	TRBV12-3/TRBV12-4	TGTGCCAGCAGCTTCTATGCCACTGAAGCTTTCTTT	CASSFYATEAFF
TRBJ2-7	NA	NA	TRBV4-3	TGCGCCAGCAGCCAAGCCGGGGTCGTCCACGAGCAGTACTTC	CASSQAGVVHEQYF
TRBJ1-4	NA	NA	TRBV6-5	TGTGCCAGCAGTCCGAGGGGGGAAAAACTGTTTTTT	CASSPRGEKLFF
TRBJ1-1	NA	NA	TRBV6-2/TRBV6-3	TGTGCCAGCAGTTACGGGGGACTCAGGAGGCAAGAAGCTTTCTTT	CASSYGGLRRQEAFF
TRBJ1-1	NA	NA	TRBV14	TGTGCCAGCAGCCAAGAGGCCAGGTACACTGAAGCTTTCTTT	CASSQEARYTEAFF
TRBJ2-5	NA	NA	TRBV10-2	TGCGCCAGCAGTCAGGGCAGGGGAGAGACCCAGTACTTC	CASSQGRGETQYF